Reported below is one T cell receptor (beta chain). The sample is drawn from a study of shared clonotypes between healthy human individuals. Produced via immunoSEQ multiplex PCR; TCRdb's table is partial and in-frame only. The profile covers about 470,000 clones, with around 79% appearing a single time and less than 15% taken by the ten largest. Sequencing input: PBMCs. This receptor was taken from a woman in her thirties or forties in good health. Some clones in this sample may be carry-over from other donors' samples.

As DNA, the CDR3 is TGCGCCAGCAGCTTGGCTAGCCCAAGGGAGGAGCAGTTCTTC. This sequence encodes CASSLASPREEQFF. The V gene is TRBV5-1, the J gene TRBJ2-1; maybe TRBD2 (5 bases). The ends were cut back, 0 bases at V and 10 bases at J, with 14 bases in the middle. The CDR3 sequence is 14 residues long. Germline V lookup: CDR1 SGHRS, CDR2 YFSETQ.